Here is one TCR beta chain with its context. What it recognizes is unknown. Germline loops: CDR1 SEHNR, CDR2 FQNEAQ (reference sequence). The CDR3 spans 14 residues. V lost 3 bases, J lost 3 bases, and 6 bases lay in between. This record belongs to a study of vaccination effects on CD4 cells after COVID-19. Peptide-pool stimulation followed by sequencing identified expanded antigen-specific CD4+ clonotypes in the ViraFEST assay. CD4+ T cells were isolated after 10 days of culture. Absence of prior SARS-CoV-2 infection characterized the vaccine recipients, who showed negative nucleocapsid antibodies. Every well housed two million PBMC, which grew in culture alongside about 11 IU/ml IL-2 and around 9.8 ug/ml peptides. Study results and caveats: Sampling in the study covered few convalescent patients and included no early post-infection timepoints. Late after vaccination, infection- and vaccine-induced clones showed marked clonal contraction.

The repertoire was sequenced with immunoSEQ multiplex PCR; TCRdb's copy has only in-frame clones and lacks some. The data hold just under 75,000 clones, with approximately 72% observed a single time. The chain recombines TRBV7-9 with TRBJ2-6; no clear D. The starting material was CD4+ T cells from PBMCs cultured with HCoV-NL63 spike peptides, obtained before COVID-19 vaccination. The source of this sequence is a human donor who received a COVID-19 vaccine. CDR3 region: CASSFEVGANVLTF. The CDR3 DNA follows: TGTGCCAGCAGCTTTGAGGTTGGGGCCAACGTCCTGACTTTC.